These 12 T cell receptor beta chains were sequenced from one sample in a study of memory CD4+ T cells and cytomegalovirus serostatus. The sort gate was single viable CD3+CD4+CD8-CD45RO+ cells for memory CD4+ T cells. Only in-frame clones appear in the TCRdb table, and some are missing; sequencing was by immunoSEQ multiplex PCR. The sample holds 50,000 or so clones, roughly four fifths seen once. Specimen: memory CD4+ T cells from blood. All receptors derive from an adult in good health and CMV-seronegative.

The rearrangement joins TRBV19 to TRBJ1-2; no definite D call. V gave up 11 bases and J gave up 0 bases, with 28 bases separating them. The germline gives CDR1 LNHDA, CDR2 SQIVND (reference sequence). The CDR3 contains 18 residues. The chain's CDR3 is CASRAGSFSGTANYGYTF. CDR3 in DNA: TGTGCCTCCCGGGCGGGATCCTTTAGTGGTACGGCTAACTATGGCTACACCTTC.

The rearrangement joins TRBV28 to TRBJ2-3; perhaps TRBD2 as D (6 bases). Germline V gene lookup returns CDR1 MDHEN and CDR2 SYDVKM. The CDR3 has 13 residues. Trimming stripped 8 bases from V and 1 base from J, with 10 bases between. CDR3 sequence reads: CASAPGGTDTQYF. CDR3 nucleotides: TGTGCCAGCGCACCGGGAGGCACAGATACGCAGTATTTT.

The gene calls are TRBV19 and TRBJ2-6, with D perhaps assigned TRBD1 or TRBD2 (5 bases each). This CDR3 region has 15 residues. V lost 7 bases and J 2 bases, leaving 12 bases between the germline ends. CDR1 is LNHDA, CDR2 SQIVND, per germline (reference sequence). The CDR3 reads CASTQTAAGANVLTF. In DNA, the CDR3 is TGTGCCAGTACCCAGACAGCGGCTGGGGCCAACGTCCTGACTTTC. The entire variable domain, with the rest obtained from reference TRBV19 and TRBJ2-6, is as follows: DGGITQSPKYLFRKEGQNVTLSCEQNLNHDAMYWYRQDPGQGLRLIYYSQIVNDFQKGDIAEGYSVSREKKESFPLTVTSAQKNPTAFYLCASTQTAAGANVLTFGAGSRLTVL.

The chain is built from TRBV18 and TRBJ1-1; 9 nucleotides align to TRBD1. J lost 4 bases, V lost 2 bases, and 8 bases had no gene match. This CDR3 is built from 16 residues. Germline-derived CDR1 and CDR2 are KGHSH and LQKENI. The CDR3 sequence: CASSPVAQGAGTEAFF. CDR3 bases: TGTGCCAGCTCACCAGTGGCACAGGGGGCCGGCACTGAAGCTTTCTTT.

This chain joins TRBV10-3 and TRBJ1-5; TRBD1 matches at 9 bases. This CDR3 spans 14 amino acids. CDR1 and CDR2 (germline): ENHRY, SYGVKD. Germline trimming cut 6 bases from V and 6 bases from J; bases unmatched to any gene: 6. The CDR3 sequence is CAIRGDREGQPQHF. The CDR3 bases are TGTGCCATCAGGGGGGACAGGGAGGGTCAGCCCCAGCATTTT.

The chain has TRBV28 and TRBJ2-3; TRBD2 matches 12 bases. In germline, CDR1 is MDHEN, CDR2 SYDVKM. V lost 6 bases, J lost 4 bases, and 5 bases stayed unmatched. This CDR3 has 15 residues. CDR3: CASSLAGGSPDTQYF. In nucleotides, the CDR3 is TGTGCCAGCAGCCTAGCGGGAGGGAGTCCAGATACGCAGTATTTT.

DNA of the CDR3: TGTGCCAGCAGGGGGACAGGCAACTCCTACGAGCAGTACTTC. This encodes CASRGTGNSYEQYF. V gene TRBV28 combines with J gene TRBJ2-7; TRBD1 matches at 8 bases. V was clipped by 6 bases and J by 0 bases; unmatched bases: 4. This CDR3 comprises 14 residues. In germline, CDR1 is MDHEN, CDR2 SYDVKM.

This chain connects TRBV2 to TRBJ1-1; D remains unclear. Trimming removed 1 base at V and 4 bases at J, with 10 bases between. The CDR3 is 14 amino acids. Germline CDR1 reads SNHLY; CDR2 reads FYNNEI. The CDR3 loop is CASSEGPGVTEAFF. In DNA form, the CDR3 reads TGTGCCAGCAGTGAAGGGCCCGGGGTCACTGAAGCTTTCTTT.

The rearrangement uses TRBV6-1 and TRBJ2-7; D ambiguous. The CDR3 runs to 12 residues. V was shortened by 6 bases and J by 3 bases, with 9 bases between the two germline ends. Germline loops: CDR1 MNHNS, CDR2 SASEGT. This CDR3 reads CASRLDGYEQYF. DNA for the CDR3: TGTGCCAGCAGGCTGGACGGCTACGAGCAGTACTTC.

V and J are TRBV28 and TRBJ2-3; 15 nucleotides align to TRBD2. There are 17 residues in the CDR3. CDR1 is MDHEN and CDR2 is SYDVKM in the germline V gene. Unmatched junction bases numbered 7, after V lost 4 bases and J lost 5 bases. CDR3 DNA sequence: TGTGCCAGCAGTTCCGGGACTAGCGGGAGGCGGGGAGATACGCAGTATTTT. It yields the protein CASSSGTSGRRGDTQYF.

The chain carries TRBV5-5 and TRBJ2-4; 8 nucleotides agree with TRBD2. This CDR3 is 15 amino acids long. Looked up from germline, CDR1 is SGHKS and CDR2 is YYEKEE (reference sequence). V trimming: 0 bases; J trimming: 2 bases; junction bases outside the gene matches: 1. In DNA form, the CDR3 reads TGTGCCAGCAGCTTGGCGGGGGGGTCCAAAAACATTCAGTACTTC. It is translated as CASSLAGGSKNIQYF. Complete variable domain (other parts from reference TRBV5-5 and TRBJ2-4): DAGVTQSPTHLIKTRGQQVTLRCSPISGHKSVSWYQQVLGQGPQFIFQYYEKEERGRGNFPDRFSARQFPNYSSELNVNALLLGDSALYLCASSLAGGSKNIQYFGAGTRLSVL.

This clone has a single count. The chain has TRBV5-4 and TRBJ2-3; 7 bases are a match to TRBD2. CDR3 length: 14 amino acids. CDR1 SGHNT and CDR2 YYREEE come from the germline V gene (reference sequence). The junction had 2 bases not matched to a gene; V was cut back by 0 bases and J by 4 bases. This CDR3 reads CASSLGGGSDTQYF. CDR3 nucleotide sequence: TGTGCCAGCAGCTTGGGGGGGGGATCAGATACGCAGTATTTT. The full variable domain, with the rest looked up from reference TRBV5-4 and TRBJ2-3, is ETGVTQSPTHLIKTRGQQVTLRCSSQSGHNTVSWYQQALGQGPQFIFQYYREEENGRGNFPPRFSGLQFPNYSSELNVNALELDDSALYLCASSLGGGSDTQYFGPGTRLTVL.